This T cell receptor (beta chain) is from a study of cytomegalovirus exposure and HLA in healthy donors. Whereas donors were nominally healthy upon sampling, unrecorded immune exposures were probable. Germline CDR1 is SGHTA and CDR2 is FQGNSA. Unmatched junction bases numbered 7, after V lost 4 bases and J lost 5 bases. The CDR3 loop spans 14 amino acids. In the PCR, 60 Vbeta and 13 Jbeta primers were used. Method: immunoSEQ multiplex PCR; TCRdb's copy keeps in-frame clones and lacks some. Of 200,000 or so clones in the sample, over 75% are singletons; the top ten hold approximately 0.092%. Study-wide results and caveats: There was a cluster of highly shared sequence variants that was likely a sequencing artifact.

A word on this clone: The antigen remains unidentified.

Sequenced input: PBMCs. V is TRBV7-2 and J is TRBJ2-5; TRBD1 matches at 7 bases. The receptor was isolated from a boy aged 2 to 9 in good health and CMV-seronegative. Here the CDR3 reads CASSSTGIQETQYF. The CDR3 coding sequence is TGTGCCAGCAGCTCGACAGGGATCCAGGAGACCCAGTACTTC.